A single T cell receptor (beta chain) is shown here with its context. The entry originates in a study of blood T cell repertoires in COVID-19. Using immunoSEQ multiplex PCR, the repertoire was profiled, and TCRdb retains in-frame clones only, with some absent. The repertoire holds around 300,000 clones, approximately 85% seen once, with roughly 14% in the top ten. Germline V gene data show CDR1 as KGHSH and CDR2 as LQKENI. Trimming took off 3 bases at V and 5 bases at J, with 10 bases between the two ends. The CDR3 extends over 13 amino acids. The chain employs TRBV18 and TRBJ1-2; D not certain. Material for sequencing was peripheral blood. This TCR was recovered from a human donor in a cohort sampled during active COVID-19. CDR3 sequence (DNA): TGTGCCAGCTCACCTAATGGGGAGTATGGCTACACCTTC. It codes for CASSPNGEYGYTF.